This passage covers 3 T cell receptor beta chains from one sample sequenced in a study of early T cells in non-severe SARS-CoV-2 infection. Each CDR3 protein is one row after TCRdb ran MiXCR on the 5' RACE reads. The sample contains tens of thousands of distinct CDR3 sequences, under 8% of which appear only once. Material: whole blood, obtained at baseline. The source of these receptors is an adult who was a healthcare worker with PCR-confirmed SARS-CoV-2 infection or an uninfected control (not recorded which).

This clonotype was seen many times. The chain combines TRBV18 with TRBJ2-1; 8 positions agree with TRBD1. This CDR3 spans 15 amino acids. The trim removed 4 bases at V and 6 bases at J, leaving 8 bases unmatched. Per germline, CDR1 KGHSH and CDR2 LQKENI. CDR3 DNA: TGTGCCAGCTCACAGACAGGGGTAAGGAGCAATGAGCAGTTCTTC. Translated: CASSQTGVRSNEQFF.

This clonotype was observed at least ten times. This chain uses TRBV20-1 with TRBJ1-6, with D unclear. The ends were cut back, 6 bases at V and 7 bases at J, with 16 bases in the middle. Per germline, CDR1 DFQATT and CDR2 SNEGSKA (reference sequence). The CDR3 extends over 14 amino acids. CDR3 DNA sequence: TGCAGTGCCCCCAGCGAAACGGGGAATTCACCCCTCCACTTT. Translating gives CSAPSETGNSPLHF.

CDR3 in amino acids: CASSPAGERPPYNEQFF. Here the CDR3 DNA reads TGCGCCAGCAGCCCAGCAGGGGAGCGGCCCCCCTACAATGAGCAGTTCTTC. The chain links TRBV4-1 to TRBJ2-1; TRBD1 is a possible D gene (6 bases). The CDR3 runs 17 residues. Trimming left V 4 bases short and J 2 bases short, with 18 bases between. Germline CDR1 and CDR2: MGHRA and YSYEKL.